This T cell receptor beta chain stems from a study of T-cell memory formation after mild COVID-19. General observations from the study: CD8+ contracting clones occupied EMRA, while CD4+ ones occupied mainly CM and EM. Among clones peaking at day 37 in the second wave, SARS-CoV-2 specificity remained unconfirmed. The appearance of some responding clones in pre-infection memory suggested that cross-reactive memory joined.

5'RACE primed at constant segments yielded TCR alpha and TCR beta cDNA libraries bearing sample barcodes and UMIs. TCRdb fed the 5' RACE reads into MiXCR, producing one record per CDR3 protein. The sample contains hundreds of thousands of distinct CDR3 sequences, 18% of which appear only once. This CDR3 region has 16 residues. From germline, CDR1 is SGDLS and CDR2 YYNGEE. The junction had 8 bases not matched to a gene; V was cut back by 3 bases and J by 4 bases. About this clonotype: Its specificity is unknown.

Sequencing was done on a sample of PBMCs or a T cell subset sorted from them (not recorded which). The chain recombines TRBV9 with TRBJ2-3, with 10 bases that match TRBD1. The clonotype was recovered from an adult woman who had mild COVID-19 (a few samples of this study predate the infection). Cell type and time point are not known. CDR3 region: CASSATGTGVSDTQYF. The CDR3 DNA sequence: TGTGCCAGCAGCGCAACCGGGACAGGGGTGTCAGATACGCAGTATTTT.